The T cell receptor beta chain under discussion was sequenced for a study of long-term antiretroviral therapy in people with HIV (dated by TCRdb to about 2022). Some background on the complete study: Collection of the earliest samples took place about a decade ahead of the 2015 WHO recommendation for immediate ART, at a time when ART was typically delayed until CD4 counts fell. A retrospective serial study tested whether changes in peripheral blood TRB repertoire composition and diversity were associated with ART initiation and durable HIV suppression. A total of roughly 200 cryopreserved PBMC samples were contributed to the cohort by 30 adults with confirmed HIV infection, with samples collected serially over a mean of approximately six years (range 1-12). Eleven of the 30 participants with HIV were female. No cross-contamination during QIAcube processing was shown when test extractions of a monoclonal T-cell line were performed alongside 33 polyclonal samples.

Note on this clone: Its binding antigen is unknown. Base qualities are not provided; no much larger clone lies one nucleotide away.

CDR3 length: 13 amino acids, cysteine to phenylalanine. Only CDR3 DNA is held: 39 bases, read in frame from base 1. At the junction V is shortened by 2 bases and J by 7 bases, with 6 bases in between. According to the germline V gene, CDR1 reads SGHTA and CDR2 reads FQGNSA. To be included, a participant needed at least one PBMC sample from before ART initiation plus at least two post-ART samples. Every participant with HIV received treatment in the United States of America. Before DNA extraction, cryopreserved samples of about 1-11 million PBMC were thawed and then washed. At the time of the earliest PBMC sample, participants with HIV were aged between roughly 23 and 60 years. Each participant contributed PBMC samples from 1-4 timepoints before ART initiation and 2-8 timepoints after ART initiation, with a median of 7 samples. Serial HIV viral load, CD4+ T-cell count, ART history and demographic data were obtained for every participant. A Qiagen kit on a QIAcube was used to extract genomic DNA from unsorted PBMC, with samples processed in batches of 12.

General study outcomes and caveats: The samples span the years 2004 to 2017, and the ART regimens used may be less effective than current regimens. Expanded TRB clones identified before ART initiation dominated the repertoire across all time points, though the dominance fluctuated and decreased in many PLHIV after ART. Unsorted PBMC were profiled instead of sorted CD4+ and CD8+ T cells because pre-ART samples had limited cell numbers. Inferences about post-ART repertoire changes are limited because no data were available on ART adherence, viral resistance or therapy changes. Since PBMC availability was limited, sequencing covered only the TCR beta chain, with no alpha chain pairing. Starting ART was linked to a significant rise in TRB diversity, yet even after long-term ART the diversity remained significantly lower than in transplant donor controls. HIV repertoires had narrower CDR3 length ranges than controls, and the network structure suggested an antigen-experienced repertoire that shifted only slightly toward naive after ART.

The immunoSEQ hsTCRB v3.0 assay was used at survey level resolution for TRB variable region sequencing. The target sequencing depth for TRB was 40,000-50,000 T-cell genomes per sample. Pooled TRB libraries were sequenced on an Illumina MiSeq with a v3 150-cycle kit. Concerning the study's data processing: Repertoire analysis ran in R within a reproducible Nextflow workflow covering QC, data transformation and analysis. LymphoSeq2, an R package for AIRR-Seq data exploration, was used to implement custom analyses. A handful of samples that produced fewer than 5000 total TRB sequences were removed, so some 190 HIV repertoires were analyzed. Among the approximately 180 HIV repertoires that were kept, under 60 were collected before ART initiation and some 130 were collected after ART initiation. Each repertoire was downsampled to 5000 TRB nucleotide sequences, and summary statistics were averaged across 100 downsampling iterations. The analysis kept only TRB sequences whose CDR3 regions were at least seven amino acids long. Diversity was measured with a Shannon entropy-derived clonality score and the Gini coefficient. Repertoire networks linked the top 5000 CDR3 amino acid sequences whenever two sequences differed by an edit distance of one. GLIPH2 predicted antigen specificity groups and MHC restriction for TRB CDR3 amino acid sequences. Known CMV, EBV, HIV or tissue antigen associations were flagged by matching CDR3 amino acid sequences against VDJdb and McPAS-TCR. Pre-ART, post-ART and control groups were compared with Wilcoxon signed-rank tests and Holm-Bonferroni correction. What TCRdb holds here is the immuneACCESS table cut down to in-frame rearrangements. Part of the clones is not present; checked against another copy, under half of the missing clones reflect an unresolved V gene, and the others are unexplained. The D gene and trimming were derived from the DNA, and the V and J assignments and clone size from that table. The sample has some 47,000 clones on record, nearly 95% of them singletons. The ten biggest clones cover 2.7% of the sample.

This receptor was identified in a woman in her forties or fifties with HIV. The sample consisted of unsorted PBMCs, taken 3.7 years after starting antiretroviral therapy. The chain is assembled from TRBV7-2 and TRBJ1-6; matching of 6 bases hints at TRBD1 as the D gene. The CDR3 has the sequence CASSLRGNSPLHF. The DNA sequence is TGTGCCAGCAGCTTAAGGGGGAATTCACCCCTCCACTTT.